This TCR beta chain was found in a study of long-term antiretroviral therapy in people with HIV. Remarks on this clone: Its specificity is not known.

The immunoSEQ assay was v3.0, run at survey level. Per sample, sequencing targeted roughly 35,000-50,000 T-cell genomes. Repertoires were generated with immunoSEQ multiplex PCR, while TCRdb's copy carries only in-frame clones and drops some. The sample has some 31,000 clones, just under 80% seen once. Study observations and caveats: Despite increasing after ART, diversity remained lower than that of transplant donor controls.

V gave up 5 bases and J gave up 0 bases; unmatched junction bases: 9. Germline V gene data show CDR1 as SEHNR and CDR2 as FQNEAQ (reference sequence). CDR3 size: 16 residues. The specimen comprised unsorted PBMCs, sampled 3.1 years after starting antiretroviral therapy. This TCR was sampled from a woman aged 50 to 65 with HIV. This chain joins TRBV7-9 and TRBJ2-7; 8 bases line up with TRBD1. The CDR3 reads CASSPRTGPHSYEQYF. The CDR3 DNA sequence: TGTGCCAGCAGCCCTCGGACAGGGCCGCACTCCTACGAGCAGTACTTC.